What follows are 27 T cell receptor beta chains derived from one specimen sequenced in a study of shared clonotypes between healthy human individuals. Clones were read by immunoSEQ multiplex PCR, and TCRdb kept only the in-frame ones, dropping some. The sample shows approximately 840,000 clones, around 96% of them seen only once. The naive CD8 population came from CD45RO-negative cells selected for CCR7, without terminally differentiated effector memory CD45RA+ cells. What was sequenced was naive CD8+ T cells sorted from blood. All receptors come from a young man in good health.

J is TRBJ1-1 and V is TRBV18, with D tentatively TRBD1 (6 bases). The germline gives CDR1 KGHSH, CDR2 LQKENI. The CDR3 consists of 12 residues. Between the trimmed V and J ends, which lost 4 bases and 4 bases, there was a span of 7 bases. DNA of the CDR3: TGTGCCAGCTCACGGGGGCGCACTGAAGCTTTCTTT. Encoded protein: CASSRGRTEAFF.

The chain has TRBV9 and TRBJ2-1; 11 positions agree with TRBD2. Germline CDR1 SGDLS, CDR2 YYNGEE. With 0 bases clipped from V and 7 bases from J, the junction kept 12 bases outside the gene matches. The CDR3 totals 18 residues. CDR3 loop: CASSVAERLAGYGNEQFF. Written as DNA, the CDR3 is TGTGCCAGCAGCGTAGCTGAGAGACTAGCGGGATACGGAAATGAGCAGTTCTTC. Filled out from reference TRBV9 and TRBJ2-1, the complete variable domain reads DSGVTQTPKHLITATGQRVTLRCSPRSGDLSVYWYQQSLDQGLQFLIQYYNGEERAKGNILERFSAQQFPDLHSELNLSSLELGDSALYFCASSVAERLAGYGNEQFFGPGTRLTVL.

CDR3 sequence reads: CSVGTGTGLEAFF. In DNA, the CDR3 is TGCAGCGTTGGGACCGGGACAGGACTTGAAGCTTTCTTT. The rearrangement links TRBV29-1 to TRBJ1-1, with TRBD1 matching 8 bases. The CDR3 loop spans 13 amino acids. The ends lost 4 bases at V and 7 bases at J; junction bases unmatched: 8. Germline V CDR1 and CDR2: SQVTM, ANQGSEA.

A word on this clone: Within the sample, other DNA sequences also encode this same CDR3. V and J are TRBV6-6 and TRBJ1-1; possible D gene TRBD1, 5 bases. The CDR3 consists of 13 residues. V was pared by 2 bases and J by 4 bases, with 8 bases between. Germline V gene sequence: CDR1 MNHNY, CDR2 SVGAGI (reference sequence). CDR3 sequence reads: CASSYGGGTEAFF. The CDR3, as DNA: TGTGCCAGCAGTTACGGCGGGGGCACTGAAGCTTTCTTT.

The rearrangement links TRBV7-9 to TRBJ2-7; the match to TRBD2 covers 9 bases. The ends lost 5 bases at V and 0 bases at J; junction bases unmatched: 8. The length of the CDR3 is 16 residues. The germline gives CDR1 SEHNR, CDR2 FQNEAQ (reference sequence). This CDR3 reads CASSPRVAGVSYEQYF. CDR3 in DNA: TGTGCCAGCAGCCCAAGGGTAGCGGGGGTCTCCTACGAGCAGTACTTC.

The rearrangement joins TRBV4-2 to TRBJ2-3; the D gene is possibly TRBD2 (5 bases). CDR3 length equals 16 residues. V was trimmed by 4 bases and J by 3 bases, leaving 17 bases between them. Germline lookup yields CDR1 LGHNA and CDR2 YNFKEQ. CDR3 coding DNA: TGTGCCAGCAGCCCTAGGACGGCCTCGGGGACAGATACGCAGTATTTT. Translation gives CASSPRTASGTDTQYF.

The V call is TRBV11-2, the J call TRBJ1-5; D perhaps matches TRBD1 (5 bases). CDR1 is SGHAT and CDR2 is FQNNGV in the germline V gene. V was pared by 4 bases and J by 1 base, with 14 bases between. CDR3 length: 16 amino acids. The CDR3 DNA reads TGTGCCAGCAGCTCCATCCGGGGGAAAAGCAATCAGCCCCAGCATTTT. Residues: CASSSIRGKSNQPQHF.

To note about this clone: This same CDR3 is encoded by further DNA sequences in the sample. The chain joins TRBV28 to TRBJ1-5; no definite D call. Trimming shortened V by 2 bases and J by 4 bases, and 3 bases separated the two germline ends. This CDR3 region has 12 residues. Germline V gene lookup returns CDR1 MDHEN and CDR2 SYDVKM. The CDR3 loop is CASSLGNQPQHF. The DNA for the CDR3 is TGTGCCAGCAGTTTAGGGAATCAGCCCCAGCATTTT.

The chain recombines TRBV7-6 with TRBJ2-1; TRBD2 matches 9 bases. Germline-derived CDR1 and CDR2 are SGHVS and FNYEAQ. V lost 0 bases to trimming and J lost 4 bases; unmatched junction nucleotides: 4. The CDR3 covers 16 residues. This chain's CDR3 is CASSLARLAGYNEQFF. DNA for the CDR3: TGTGCCAGCAGCTTAGCGCGGCTAGCGGGGTACAATGAGCAGTTCTTC.

The CDR3 DNA reads TGTGCCAGCAGTTATAGCGGATCATCCCAGGATGAGCAGTTCTTC. It yields the protein CASSYSGSSQDEQFF. The chain is built from TRBV27 and TRBJ2-1; maybe TRBD2 (6 bases). CDR1 and CDR2 from the germline V gene are MNHEY and SMNVEV (reference sequence). Trimming removed 4 bases from V and 8 bases from J, with 18 bases in between. This CDR3 has 15 amino acids.

The chain employs TRBV27 and TRBJ2-4, with D uncertain. V was cut by 5 bases and J by 3 bases, with 11 bases left in between. Germline V gives CDR1 MNHEY, CDR2 SMNVEV (reference sequence). CDR3 length: 14 amino acids. CDR3 in DNA: TGTGCCAGCAGTGGGCGTGCGGACAAAAACATTCAGTACTTC. Encoded protein: CASSGRADKNIQYF.

The chain recombines TRBV30 with TRBJ1-3; no clear D gene. This CDR3 has 19 residues. In germline, CDR1 is GTSNPN, CDR2 SVGIG (reference sequence). Trimming shortened V by 3 bases and J by 1 base, and 25 bases separated the two germline ends. CDR3 residues: CAWRDIGLLLASSGNTIYF. DNA for the CDR3: TGTGCCTGGAGAGACATAGGGTTACTACTGGCCTCTTCTGGAAACACCATATATTTT.

V gene TRBV7-6 combines with J gene TRBJ2-7, with TRBD2 matching over 8 bases. CDR3 size: 15 residues. Germline V gives CDR1 SGHVS, CDR2 FNYEAQ. J gave up 0 bases and V 8 bases, and 9 bases lay outside the gene matches. CDR3 residues: CASQRAAGGSYEQYF. In DNA, the CDR3 is TGTGCCAGCCAGCGGGCCGCGGGAGGCTCCTACGAGCAGTACTTC.

The chain couples TRBV7-2 to TRBJ2-1; 7 positions match TRBD2. This CDR3 is 14 amino acids long. The germline V gene encodes CDR1 SGHTA and CDR2 FQGNSA. Trimming took 3 bases from V and 5 from J; bases not matched to a gene: 4. The CDR3 spells CASSLRAGNNEQFF. The CDR3 DNA follows: TGTGCCAGCAGCTTGAGAGCGGGAAACAATGAGCAGTTCTTC. Full variable domain (remainder filled in from reference TRBV7-2 and TRBJ2-1): GAGVSQSPSNKVTEKGKDVELRCDPISGHTALYWYRQSLGQGLEFLIYFQGNSAPDKSGLPSDRFSAERTGGSVSTLTIQRTQQEDSAVYLCASSLRAGNNEQFFGPGTRLTVL.

The count of this clone is one. This sequence joins TRBV7-9 and TRBJ2-2, with D possibly matching TRBD1 (5 bases). Trimming took 6 bases from V and 4 from J, leaving 21 bases between them. There are 17 residues in the CDR3. Germline CDR1 and CDR2: SEHNR and FQNEAQ (reference sequence). CDR3 sequence reads: CASSPSRARSGTGELFF. In DNA, the CDR3 is TGTGCCAGCAGTCCAAGCAGGGCCCGGAGTGGCACCGGGGAGCTGTTTTTT.

The rearrangement joins TRBV4-3 to TRBJ2-7, with a tentative D call TRBD1 (5 bases). Between the trimmed V and J ends, which lost 0 bases and 0 bases, there was a span of 6 bases. Germline CDR1 is LGHNA and CDR2 is YSLEER. There are 14 residues in the CDR3. As DNA, the CDR3 is TGCGCCAGCAGCCAAGAAGGGGACTCCTACGAGCAGTACTTC. Amino acid sequence: CASSQEGDSYEQYF.

This rearrangement joins TRBV7-9 to TRBJ2-6; D is possibly TRBD1 (5 bases). Germline V gene data show CDR1 as SEHNR and CDR2 as FQNEAQ (reference sequence). This CDR3 region has 16 residues. With 0 bases removed from V and 1 base from J, the gap between germline ends came to 7 bases. CDR3 sequence: CASSLAQGSGANVLTF. The CDR3 region has the DNA TGTGCCAGCAGCTTAGCCCAGGGATCTGGGGCCAACGTCCTGACTTTC.

The chain couples TRBV6-1 to TRBJ2-1; D possibly corresponds to TRBD2 (6 bases). Germline CDR1 MNHNS, CDR2 SASEGT. V lost 7 bases and J lost 3, with 13 bases in between. This CDR3 is built from 14 residues. This CDR3 reads CASNAGILYNEQFF. The CDR3 coding sequence is TGTGCCAGCAATGCGGGGATACTCTACAATGAGCAGTTCTTC.

The rearrangement joins TRBV7-3 to TRBJ1-5; no definite D call. The CDR3 runs to 15 residues. Germline lookup yields CDR1 SGHTA and CDR2 FQGTGA. V dropped 5 bases and J dropped 6 bases, with 17 bases sitting between them. The CDR3 nucleotides are TGTGCCAGCAGCCCGAACGGGAGGAACCTTCAGCCCCAGCATTTT. Translated, it gives CASSPNGRNLQPQHF.

The genes are TRBV28 and TRBJ1-5; 10 bases are shared with TRBD1. V lost 5 bases and J lost 5; bases outside the gene matches: 6. The CDR3 sequence is 15 residues long. CDR1 and CDR2 from the germline V gene are MDHEN and SYDVKM. CDR3 region: CASSPRQGAYQPQHF. For the CDR3, the DNA is TGTGCCAGCAGTCCCAGACAGGGGGCCTATCAGCCCCAGCATTTT.

The genes are TRBV7-9 and TRBJ1-5; no definite D call. Germline V lookup: CDR1 SEHNR, CDR2 FQNEAQ (reference sequence). The length of the CDR3 is 15 residues. With 1 base removed from V and 4 bases from J, the gap between germline ends came to 11 bases. The CDR3 DNA reads TGTGCCAGCAGCTTAGAAGAAGGAGGGAATCAGCCCCAGCATTTT. Its translation is CASSLEEGGNQPQHF.

Notes on this clone: Compared with germline, one end of the junction differs, possibly owing to a read error. The chain has TRBV7-7 and TRBJ2-1; D might be TRBD2 (6 bases). Germline lookup yields CDR1 SSHAT and CDR2 FNYEAQ (reference sequence). This CDR3 has 14 amino acids. The CDR3 sequence is CASSLEVSGNEQFF. The CDR3 nucleotides read TGTGCTAGCAGCTTAGAGGTTAGCGGAAATGAGCAGTTCTTC.

The gene calls are TRBV7-9 and TRBJ1-1, with 7 bases aligning to TRBD1. V lost 5 bases to trimming and J lost 11 bases; unmatched junction nucleotides: 8. Germline CDR1 SEHNR, CDR2 FQNEAQ (reference sequence). CDR3 size: 12 residues. The CDR3 region is CASSVTGEDAFF. DNA of the CDR3: TGTGCCAGCAGCGTAACAGGGGAGGACGCTTTCTTT.

The chain carries TRBV2 and TRBJ2-1, with a weak D call TRBD2 (7 bases). Germline V CDR1 and CDR2: SNHLY, FYNNEI. CDR3 size: 16 residues. Trimming removed 5 bases from V and 4 bases from J, with 18 bases in between. CDR3: CASSQTGRGVYNEQFF. The CDR3 DNA reads TGTGCCAGCAGTCAGACAGGTCGGGGGGTTTACAATGAGCAGTTCTTC. Full variable domain (remainder filled in from reference TRBV2 and TRBJ2-1): EPEVTQTPSHQVTQMGQEVILRCVPISNHLYFYWYRQILGQKVEFLVSFYNNEISEKSEIFDDQFSVERPDGSNFTLKIRSTKLEDSAMYFCASSQTGRGVYNEQFFGPGTRLTVL.

The V call is TRBV5-4, the J call TRBJ2-7, with a possible D match to TRBD1 (6 bases). The germline V and J ends were trimmed by 4 bases and 4 bases, with 12 bases remaining between them. This CDR3 is built from 13 residues. Germline assignment: CDR1 SGHNT and CDR2 YYREEE (reference sequence). The CDR3 here is CASSQFRGYEQYF. DNA of the CDR3: TGTGCCAGCAGCCAATTCAGGGGTTACGAGCAGTACTTC.

This clone was picked up one time. The V call is TRBV5-1, the J call TRBJ2-2, with 7 bases that match TRBD1. Losses at the gene ends were 4 bases for V and 6 bases for J; bases not matched to a gene: 6. This CDR3 is 14 amino acids long. Germline values: CDR1 SGHRS, CDR2 YFSETQ. The CDR3 DNA sequence: TGCGCCAGCAGCCCGGACAGGATTGCCGGGGAGCTGTTTTTT. This sequence encodes CASSPDRIAGELFF.

V usage is TRBV10-2 and J usage is TRBJ2-7; tentatively, D is TRBD2 (5 bases). The CDR3 runs to 13 residues. Germline V CDR1 and CDR2: WSHSY, SAAADI. V was trimmed by 4 bases and J by 1 base, leaving 8 bases between them. CDR3 in amino acids: CASSGTRSYEQYF. In nucleotides, the CDR3 is TGCGCCAGCAGTGGTACTAGGTCCTACGAGCAGTACTTC.